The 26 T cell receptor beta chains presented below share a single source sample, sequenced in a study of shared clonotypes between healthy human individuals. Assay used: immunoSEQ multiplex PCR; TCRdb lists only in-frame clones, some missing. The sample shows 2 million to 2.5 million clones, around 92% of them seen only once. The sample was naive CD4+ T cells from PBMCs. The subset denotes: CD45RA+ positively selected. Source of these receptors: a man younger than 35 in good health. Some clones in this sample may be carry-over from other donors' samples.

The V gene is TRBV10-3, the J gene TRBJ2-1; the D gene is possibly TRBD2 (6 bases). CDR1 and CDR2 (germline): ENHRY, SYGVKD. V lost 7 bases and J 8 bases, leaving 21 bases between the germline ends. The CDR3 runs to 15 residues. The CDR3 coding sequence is TGTGCCATCACCGGGACTTTACGGCCGTTGGATGAGCAGTTCTTC. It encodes CAITGTLRPLDEQFF.

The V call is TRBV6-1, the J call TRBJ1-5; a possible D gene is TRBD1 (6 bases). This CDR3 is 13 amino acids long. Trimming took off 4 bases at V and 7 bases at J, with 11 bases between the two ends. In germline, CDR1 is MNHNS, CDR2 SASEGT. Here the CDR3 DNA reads TGTGCCAGCAGTGCTTCGGGGGGCCAGCCCCAGCATTTT. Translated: CASSASGGQPQHF.

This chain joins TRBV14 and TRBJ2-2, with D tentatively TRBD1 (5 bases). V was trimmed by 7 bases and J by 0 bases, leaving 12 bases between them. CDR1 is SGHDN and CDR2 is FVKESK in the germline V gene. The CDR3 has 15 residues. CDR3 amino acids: CASKSSQANTGELFF. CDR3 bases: TGTGCCAGCAAGTCATCACAGGCGAACACCGGGGAGCTGTTTTTT. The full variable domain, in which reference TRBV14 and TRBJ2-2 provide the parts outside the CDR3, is EAGVTQFPSHSVIEKGQTVTLRCDPISGHDNLYWYRRVMGKEIKFLLHFVKESKQDESGMPNNRFLAERTGGTYSTLKVQPAELEDSGVYFCASKSSQANTGELFFGEGSRLTVL.

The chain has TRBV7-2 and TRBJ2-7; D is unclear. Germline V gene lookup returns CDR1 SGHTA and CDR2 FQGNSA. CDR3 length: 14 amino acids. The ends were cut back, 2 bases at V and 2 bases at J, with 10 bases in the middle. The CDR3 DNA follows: TGTGCCAGCAGCTTAAGTCCTGGACCCTACGAGCAGTACTTC. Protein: CASSLSPGPYEQYF.

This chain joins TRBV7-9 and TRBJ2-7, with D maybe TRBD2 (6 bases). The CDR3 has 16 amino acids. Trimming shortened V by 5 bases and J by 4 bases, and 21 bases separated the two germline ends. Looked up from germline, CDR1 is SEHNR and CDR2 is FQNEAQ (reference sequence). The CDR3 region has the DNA TGTGCCAGCAGCAGAACCGGGGCGGGATCCCCATACGAGCAGTACTTC. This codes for CASSRTGAGSPYEQYF.

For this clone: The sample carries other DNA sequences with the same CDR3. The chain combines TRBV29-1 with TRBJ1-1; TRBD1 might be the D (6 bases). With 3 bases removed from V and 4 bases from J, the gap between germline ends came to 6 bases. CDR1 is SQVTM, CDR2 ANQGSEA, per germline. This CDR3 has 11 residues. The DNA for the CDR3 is TGCAGCGTTGACAGGGGCACTGAAGCTTTCTTT. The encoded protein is CSVDRGTEAFF.

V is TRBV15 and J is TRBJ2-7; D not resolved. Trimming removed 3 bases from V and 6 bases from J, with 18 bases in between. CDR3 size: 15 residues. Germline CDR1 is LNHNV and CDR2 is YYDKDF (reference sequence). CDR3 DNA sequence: TGTGCCACCAGCAGGCTACAAAGTTCCGTCTTCGAGCAGTACTTC. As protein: CATSRLQSSVFEQYF.

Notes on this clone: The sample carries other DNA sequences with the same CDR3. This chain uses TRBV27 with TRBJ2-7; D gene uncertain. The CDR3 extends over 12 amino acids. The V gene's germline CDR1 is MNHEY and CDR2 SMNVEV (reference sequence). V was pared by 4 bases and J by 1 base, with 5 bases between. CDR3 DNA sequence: TGTGCCAGCAGTTCCTTGTCCTACGAGCAGTACTTC. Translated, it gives CASSSLSYEQYF.

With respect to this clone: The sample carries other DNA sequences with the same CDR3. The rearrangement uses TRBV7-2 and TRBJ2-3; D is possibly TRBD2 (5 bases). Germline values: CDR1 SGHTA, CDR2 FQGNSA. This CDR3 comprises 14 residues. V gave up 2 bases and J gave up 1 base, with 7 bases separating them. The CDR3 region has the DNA TGTGCCAGCAGCTTAATGGGAGGCACAGATACGCAGTATTTT. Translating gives CASSLMGGTDTQYF.

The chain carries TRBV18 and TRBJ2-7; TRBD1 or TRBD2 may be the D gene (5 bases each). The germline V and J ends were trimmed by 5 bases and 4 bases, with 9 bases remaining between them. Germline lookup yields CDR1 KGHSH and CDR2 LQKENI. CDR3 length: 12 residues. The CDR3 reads CASSEGTYEQYF. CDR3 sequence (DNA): TGTGCCAGCTCAGAAGGGACGTACGAGCAGTACTTC. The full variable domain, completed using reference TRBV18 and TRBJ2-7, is NAGVMQNPRHLVRRRGQEARLRCSPMKGHSHVYWYRQLPEEGLKFMVYLQKENIIDESGMPKERFSAEFPKEGPSILRIQQVVRGDSAAYFCASSEGTYEQYFGPGTRLTVT.

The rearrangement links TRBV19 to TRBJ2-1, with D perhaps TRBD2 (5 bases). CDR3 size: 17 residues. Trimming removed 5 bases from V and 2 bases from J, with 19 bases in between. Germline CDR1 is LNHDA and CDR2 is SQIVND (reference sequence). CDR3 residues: CASSPLPPAEAYNEQFF. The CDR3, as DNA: TGTGCCAGTAGTCCCCTCCCTCCGGCGGAGGCCTACAATGAGCAGTTCTTC.

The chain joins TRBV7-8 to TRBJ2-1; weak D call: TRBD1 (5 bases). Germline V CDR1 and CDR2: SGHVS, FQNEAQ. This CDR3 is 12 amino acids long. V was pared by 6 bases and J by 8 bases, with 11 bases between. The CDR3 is CASRQGSDEQFF. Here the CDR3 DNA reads TGTGCCAGCAGGCAGGGTTCGGATGAGCAGTTCTTC.

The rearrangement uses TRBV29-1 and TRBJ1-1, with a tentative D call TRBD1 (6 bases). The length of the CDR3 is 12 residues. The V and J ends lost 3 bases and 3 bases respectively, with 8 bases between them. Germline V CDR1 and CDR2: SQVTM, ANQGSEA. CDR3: CSVDRGYTEAFF. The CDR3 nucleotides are TGCAGCGTTGATAGGGGGTACACTGAAGCTTTCTTT. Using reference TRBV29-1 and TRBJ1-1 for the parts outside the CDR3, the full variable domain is SAVISQKPSRDICQRGTSLTIQCQVDSQVTMMFWYRQQPGQSLTLIATANQGSEATYESGFVIDKFPISRPNLTFSTLTVSNMSPEDSSIYLCSVDRGYTEAFFGQGTRLTVV.

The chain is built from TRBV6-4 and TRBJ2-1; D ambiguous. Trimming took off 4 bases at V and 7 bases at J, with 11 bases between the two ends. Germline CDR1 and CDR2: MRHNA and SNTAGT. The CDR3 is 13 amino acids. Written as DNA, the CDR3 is TGTGCCAGCAGTGGGGATAACGGGAATGAGCAGTTCTTC. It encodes CASSGDNGNEQFF.

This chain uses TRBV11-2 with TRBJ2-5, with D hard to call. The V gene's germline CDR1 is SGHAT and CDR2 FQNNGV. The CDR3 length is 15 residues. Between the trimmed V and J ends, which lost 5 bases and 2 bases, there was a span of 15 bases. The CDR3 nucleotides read TGTGCCAGCAGCCAATACGGCCAGCCTCAAGAGACCCAGTACTTC. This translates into CASSQYGQPQETQYF.

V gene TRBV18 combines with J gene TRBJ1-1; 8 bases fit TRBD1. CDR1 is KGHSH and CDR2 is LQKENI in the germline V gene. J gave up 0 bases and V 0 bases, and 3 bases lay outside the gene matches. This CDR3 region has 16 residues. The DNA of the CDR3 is TGTGCCAGCTCACCACCGGCAGGGGGCATGAACACTGAAGCTTTCTTT. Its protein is CASSPPAGGMNTEAFF. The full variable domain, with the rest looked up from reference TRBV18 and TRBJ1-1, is NAGVMQNPRHLVRRRGQEARLRCSPMKGHSHVYWYRQLPEEGLKFMVYLQKENIIDESGMPKERFSAEFPKEGPSILRIQQVVRGDSAAYFCASSPPAGGMNTEAFFGQGTRLTVV.

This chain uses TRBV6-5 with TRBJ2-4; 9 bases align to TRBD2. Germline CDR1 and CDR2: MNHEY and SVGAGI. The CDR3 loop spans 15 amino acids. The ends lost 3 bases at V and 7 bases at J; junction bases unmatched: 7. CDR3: CASSYGREGGNIQYF. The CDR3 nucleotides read TGTGCCAGCAGTTATGGGCGGGAGGGGGGGAACATTCAGTACTTC.

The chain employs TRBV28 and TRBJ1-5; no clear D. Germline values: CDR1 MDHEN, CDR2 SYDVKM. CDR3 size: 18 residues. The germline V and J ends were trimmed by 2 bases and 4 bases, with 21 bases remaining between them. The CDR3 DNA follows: TGTGCCAGCAGTTTAGGGCCCCGAGACCTGATAGCTAATCAGCCCCAGCATTTT. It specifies CASSLGPRDLIANQPQHF. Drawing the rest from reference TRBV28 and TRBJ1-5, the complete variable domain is DVKVTQSSRYLVKRTGEKVFLECVQDMDHENMFWYRQDPGLGLRLIYFSYDVKMKEKGDIPEGYSVSREKKERFSLILESASTNQTSMYLCASSLGPRDLIANQPQHFGDGTRLSIL.

CDR3 DNA: TGTGCCAGCAGTACCCGGACTAGCGGGAGCACAGATACGCAGTATTTT. As protein: CASSTRTSGSTDTQYF. The rearrangement joins TRBV28 to TRBJ2-3, with TRBD2 matching over 11 bases. Germline assignment: CDR1 MDHEN and CDR2 SYDVKM. The CDR3 has 16 residues. The junction had 4 bases not matched to a gene; V was cut back by 5 bases and J by 0 bases.

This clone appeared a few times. In DNA, the CDR3 is TGTGCCAGCAGCGTAGCATCATTCACTGAAGCTTTCTTT. It codes for CASSVASFTEAFF. The chain uses TRBV9 and TRBJ1-1; no reliable D call. CDR1 and CDR2 (germline): SGDLS, YYNGEE. The CDR3 totals 13 residues. Trimming took off 0 bases at V and 4 bases at J, with 7 bases between the two ends.

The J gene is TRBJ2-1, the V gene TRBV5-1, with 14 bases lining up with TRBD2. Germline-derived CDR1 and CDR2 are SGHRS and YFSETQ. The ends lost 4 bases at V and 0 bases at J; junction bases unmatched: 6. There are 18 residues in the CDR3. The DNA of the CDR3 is TGCGCCAGCAGCCCGGGACTAGCGGGGGCGAGCTCCTACAATGAGCAGTTCTTC. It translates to CASSPGLAGASSYNEQFF.

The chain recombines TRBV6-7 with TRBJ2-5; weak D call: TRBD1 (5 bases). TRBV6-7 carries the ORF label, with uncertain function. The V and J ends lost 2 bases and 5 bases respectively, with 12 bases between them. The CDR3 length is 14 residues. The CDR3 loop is CASSYGQGRETQYF. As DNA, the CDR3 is TGTGCCAGCAGTTACGGGCAGGGCCGGGAGACCCAGTACTTC.

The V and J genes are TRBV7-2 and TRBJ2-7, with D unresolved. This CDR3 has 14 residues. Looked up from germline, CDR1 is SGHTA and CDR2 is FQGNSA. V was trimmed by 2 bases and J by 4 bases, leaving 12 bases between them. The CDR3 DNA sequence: TGTGCCAGCAGCTTAATCCCCCTGGAGTACGAGCAGTACTTC. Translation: CASSLIPLEYEQYF.

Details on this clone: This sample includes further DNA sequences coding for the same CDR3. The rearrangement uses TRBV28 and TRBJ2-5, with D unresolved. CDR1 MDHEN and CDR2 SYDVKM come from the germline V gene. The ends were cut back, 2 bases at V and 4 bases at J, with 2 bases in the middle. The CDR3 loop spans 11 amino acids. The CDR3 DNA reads TGTGCCAGCAGTTTACGAGAGACCCAGTACTTC. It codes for CASSLRETQYF. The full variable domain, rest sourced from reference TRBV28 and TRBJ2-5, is DVKVTQSSRYLVKRTGEKVFLECVQDMDHENMFWYRQDPGLGLRLIYFSYDVKMKEKGDIPEGYSVSREKKERFSLILESASTNQTSMYLCASSLRETQYFGPGTRLLVL.

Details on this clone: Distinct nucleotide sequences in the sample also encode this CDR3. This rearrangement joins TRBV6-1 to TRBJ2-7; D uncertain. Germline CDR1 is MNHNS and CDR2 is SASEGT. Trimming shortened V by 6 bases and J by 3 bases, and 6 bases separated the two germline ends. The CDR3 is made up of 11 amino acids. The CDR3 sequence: CASRASYEQYF. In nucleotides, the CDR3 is TGTGCCAGCAGGGCTAGCTACGAGCAGTACTTC.

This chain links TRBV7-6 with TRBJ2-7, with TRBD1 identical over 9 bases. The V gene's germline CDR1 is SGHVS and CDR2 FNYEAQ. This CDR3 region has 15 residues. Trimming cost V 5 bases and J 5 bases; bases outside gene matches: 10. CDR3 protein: CASSLEGTGNHEQYF. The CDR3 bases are TGTGCCAGCAGCCTCGAGGGGACAGGGAACCACGAGCAGTACTTC. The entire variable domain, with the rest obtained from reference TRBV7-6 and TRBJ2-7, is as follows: GAGVSQSPRYKVTKRGQDVALRCDPISGHVSLYWYRQALGQGPEFLTYFNYEAQQDKSGLPNDRFSAERPEGSISTLTIQRTEQRDSAMYRCASSLEGTGNHEQYFGPGTRLTVT.